The rows below give T cell receptor beta chains drawn from one sample of a study of vaccination and CD4 T cells after COVID-19. Using its own MiXCR run on the PCR reads, TCRdb lists one record per CDR3 protein. The sample yields about 36,000 distinct CDR3 sequences, 36% seen once. The specimen comprised CD4+ T cells from blood, sampled about 7 months after SARS-CoV-2 vaccination. Receptors originate from a human donor who had recovered from COVID-19. CDR3s include the opening cysteine and the closing phenylalanine or tryptophan. The order of the fields is CDR3 DNA, CDR3 protein, clone size, V gene, D gene, J gene. A D gene is named only where the DNA matches it firmly. Expanded clones get a size class; other rows say once, few or many, or leave the size out.

TGTGCCAGCAGTGCCGCTGGACCCCTCGACTATGGCTACACCTTC	CASSAAGPLDYGYTF	-	TRBV25-1	-	TRBJ1-2
TGCAGTGCTGGGGACAGGGGGCTGAACACTGAAGCTTTCTTT	CSAGDRGLNTEAFF	-	TRBV20-1	TRBD1	TRBJ1-1
TGTGCCAGCAGCCAGGGTCGGTGGGCTGAAGCTTTCTTT	CASSQGRWAEAFF	few	TRBV28	-	TRBJ1-1
TGTGCCAGCAGCCCCCCCTCCGGGCTACAAGAGACCCAGTACTTC	CASSPPSGLQETQYF	-	TRBV11-2	-	TRBJ2-5
TGTGCCAGCACAAGAACAGAAATGGAGACCCAGTACTTC	CASTRTEMETQYF	few	TRBV7-9	-	TRBJ2-5
TGCGCCAGCAGCCACACTCCTCGGGATGGGGAGACCCAGTACTTC	CASSHTPRDGETQYF	-	TRBV4-1	-	TRBJ2-5
TGTGCCACCAGTGATTTACCGGGAGGGCCCGGGGAGCTGTTTTTT	CATSDLPGGPGELFF	-	TRBV24-1	TRBD2	TRBJ2-2
TGTGCCAGCAGCTCTGGAGGCCTAGAAGAGACCCAGTACTTC	CASSSGGLEETQYF	few	TRBV11-1	-	TRBJ2-5
TGTGCCAGCAGTTTACTTGACCAACAGGGGGCGCTTGGAGCTTTCTTT	CASSLLDQQGALGAFF	few	TRBV28	TRBD1	TRBJ1-1
TGCAGCCTCCAAACGGGTACTAGCGAGACCCAGTACTTC	CSLQTGTSETQYF	few	TRBV29-1	-	TRBJ2-5
TGCAGTGCAGCGGGGACAGACTATAATTCACCCCTCCACTTT	CSAAGTDYNSPLHF	-	TRBV20-1	TRBD1	TRBJ1-6
TGTGCCAGCAGTGTACGACAGGTTCTTGGCAATCAGCCCCAGCATTTT	CASSVRQVLGNQPQHF	-	TRBV6-1	-	TRBJ1-5
TGTGCCAGCTCACCGGACAGGGCCAATCAGCCCCAGCATTTT	CASSPDRANQPQHF	-	TRBV18	TRBD1	TRBJ1-5
TGTGCCAGCAGCCAAGCTGCGGAAGAGACCCAGTACTTC	CASSQAAEETQYF	-	TRBV4-2	-	TRBJ2-5
TGTGCCAGCAGTCCTGGGACTTACTCCTACGAGCAGTACTTC	CASSPGTYSYEQYF	-	TRBV28	-	TRBJ2-7
TGTGCCAGCGCGAGAACAGGGGGCTCGGGCGAGCAGTACTTC	CASARTGGSGEQYF	few	TRBV6-1	TRBD1	TRBJ2-7
TGTGCCAGCGAGACAGGGGGAAGCACCGGGGAGCTGTTTTTT	CASETGGSTGELFF	-	TRBV28	TRBD1	TRBJ2-2
TGTGCCAGCAGTCCCGACAGAAAAGAGACCCAGTACTTC	CASSPDRKETQYF	-	TRBV6-1	-	TRBJ2-5
TGCGCCAGCAGCCAAAAATTAACAGGGGGATCCGCTGAAGCTTTCTTT	CASSQKLTGGSAEAFF	few	TRBV4-1	TRBD1	TRBJ1-1
TGCAGTGCTATCTCCTACAATGATGGTGGAAACTCCTACAATGAGCAGTTCTTC	CSAISYNDGGNSYNEQFF	few	TRBV20-1	-	TRBJ2-1
TGTGCCAGCAGTCTATTCGGACTAGCGGACTACGAGCAGTACTTC	CASSLFGLADYEQYF	few	TRBV27	TRBD2	TRBJ2-7
TGTGCCAGCAGCTTAGTAGTGGGACTAGTGCTACACGAGCAGTACTTC	CASSLVVGLVLHEQYF	few	TRBV7-9	TRBD2	TRBJ2-7
TGTGCCAGCTCACTGCAGGACAGGGTGGAGACCCAGTACTTC	CASSLQDRVETQYF	-	TRBV18	TRBD1	TRBJ2-5
TGTGCCAGCAGCACCGGGACAGTGGGCAATCAGCCCCAGCATTTT	CASSTGTVGNQPQHF	-	TRBV7-6	TRBD1	TRBJ1-5